This T cell receptor beta chain was captured by sequencing in a study of technical replicates of blood from a handful of donors. Assay used: immunoSEQ multiplex PCR; TCRdb lists only in-frame clones, some missing. The sample has roughly 59,000 clones; approximately 86% are singletons. With 4 bases clipped from V and 8 bases from J, the junction kept 3 bases outside the gene matches. The CDR3 extends over 15 amino acids. Germline CDR1 and CDR2: ENHRY and SYGVKD. This chain connects TRBV10-3 to TRBJ2-1, with 15 bases that match TRBD2. The TCR originated in a human donor in good health. Some clones in this sample may be carry-over from other donors' samples. Input material: PBMCs. The CDR3: CAISVGLAGGDEQFF. The DNA for the CDR3 is TGTGCCATCAGTGTGGGACTAGCGGGAGGCGATGAGCAGTTCTTC.